Below, one T cell receptor beta chain is given with its context. The test was conducted at deep level. The assay was immunoSEQ multiplex PCR, and TCRdb's table has in-frame clones only and misses some. In the table there are under 1,900,000 clones, 98% to 99% of which are singletons. The data were taken from a study of shared clonotypes between healthy human individuals. Trimming cost V 4 bases and J 4 bases, with 13 bases left between them. Germline CDR1 is MRHNA and CDR2 is SNTAGT. The CDR3 length is 15 residues. The chain has TRBV6-4 and TRBJ2-2; no clear D. The sequence was collected from a man aged 30-40 years in good health. Sequencing was performed on naive CD4+ T cells sorted from blood. Subset reported: CD45RA+ positively selected. CDR3 nucleotides: TGTGCCAGCAGTGCATCCCCTGTAAGCACCGGGGAGCTGTTTTTT. It translates to CASSASPVSTGELFF.